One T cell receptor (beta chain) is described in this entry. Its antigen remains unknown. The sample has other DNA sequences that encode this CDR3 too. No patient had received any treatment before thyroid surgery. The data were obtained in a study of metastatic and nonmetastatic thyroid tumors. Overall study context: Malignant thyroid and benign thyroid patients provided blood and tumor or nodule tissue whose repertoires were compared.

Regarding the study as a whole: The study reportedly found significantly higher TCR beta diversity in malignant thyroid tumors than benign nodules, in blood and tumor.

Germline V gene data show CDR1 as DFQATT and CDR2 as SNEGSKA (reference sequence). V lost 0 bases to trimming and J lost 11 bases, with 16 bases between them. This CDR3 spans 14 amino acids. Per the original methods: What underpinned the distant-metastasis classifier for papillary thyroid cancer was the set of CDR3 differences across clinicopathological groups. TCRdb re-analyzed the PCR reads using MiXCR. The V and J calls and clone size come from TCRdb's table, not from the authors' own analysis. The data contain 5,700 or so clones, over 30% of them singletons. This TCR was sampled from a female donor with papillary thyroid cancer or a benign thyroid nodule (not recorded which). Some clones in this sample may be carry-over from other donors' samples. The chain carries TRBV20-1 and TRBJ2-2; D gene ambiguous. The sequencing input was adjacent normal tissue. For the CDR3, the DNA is TGCAGTGCTAGAGATCGGACGGCCGGTGGCGAGCTGTTTTTT. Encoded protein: CSARDRTAGGELFF.